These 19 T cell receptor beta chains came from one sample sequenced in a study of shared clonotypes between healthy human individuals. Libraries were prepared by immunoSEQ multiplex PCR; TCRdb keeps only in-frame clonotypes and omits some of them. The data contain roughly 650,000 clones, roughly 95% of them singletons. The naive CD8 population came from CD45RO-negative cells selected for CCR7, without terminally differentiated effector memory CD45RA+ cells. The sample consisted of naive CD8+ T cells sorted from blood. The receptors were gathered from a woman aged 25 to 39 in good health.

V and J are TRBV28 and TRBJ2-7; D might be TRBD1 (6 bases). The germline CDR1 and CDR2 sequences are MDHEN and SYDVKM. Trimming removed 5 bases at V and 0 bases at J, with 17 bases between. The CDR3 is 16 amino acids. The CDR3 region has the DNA TGTGCCAGCAGTCAAACTCCAGACAGGAGCTCCTACGAGCAGTACTTC. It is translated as CASSQTPDRSSYEQYF.

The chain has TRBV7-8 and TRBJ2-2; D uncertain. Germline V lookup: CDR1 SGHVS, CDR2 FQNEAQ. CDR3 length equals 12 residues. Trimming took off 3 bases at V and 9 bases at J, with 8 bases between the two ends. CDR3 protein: CASSLAIWELFF. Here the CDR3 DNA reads TGTGCCAGCAGCTTGGCTATTTGGGAGCTGTTTTTT.

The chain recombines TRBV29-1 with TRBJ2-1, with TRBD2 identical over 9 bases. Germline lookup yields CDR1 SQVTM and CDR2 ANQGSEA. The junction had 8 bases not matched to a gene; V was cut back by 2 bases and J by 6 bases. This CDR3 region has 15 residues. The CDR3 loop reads CSVEPAGGPPNEQFF. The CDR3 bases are TGCAGCGTTGAACCCGCGGGAGGGCCTCCCAATGAGCAGTTCTTC.

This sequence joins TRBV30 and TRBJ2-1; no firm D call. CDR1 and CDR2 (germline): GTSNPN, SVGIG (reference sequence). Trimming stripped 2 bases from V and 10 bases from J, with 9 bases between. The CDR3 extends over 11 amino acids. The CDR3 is CAWSLGLEQFF. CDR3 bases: TGTGCCTGGAGTTTGGGATTGGAGCAGTTCTTC. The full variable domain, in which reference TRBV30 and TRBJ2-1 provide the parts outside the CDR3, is SQTIHQWPATLVQPVGSPLSLECTVEGTSNPNLYWYRQAAGRGLQLLFYSVGIGQISSEVPQNLSASRPQDRQFILSSKKLLLSDSGFYLCAWSLGLEQFFGPGTRLTVL.

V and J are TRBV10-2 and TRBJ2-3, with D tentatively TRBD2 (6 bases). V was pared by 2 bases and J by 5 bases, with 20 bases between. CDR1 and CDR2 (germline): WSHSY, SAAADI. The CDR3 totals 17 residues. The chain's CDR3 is CASSEGASAKLVDTQYF. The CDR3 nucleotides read TGCGCCAGCAGTGAGGGCGCTAGCGCGAAACTAGTAGATACGCAGTATTTT.

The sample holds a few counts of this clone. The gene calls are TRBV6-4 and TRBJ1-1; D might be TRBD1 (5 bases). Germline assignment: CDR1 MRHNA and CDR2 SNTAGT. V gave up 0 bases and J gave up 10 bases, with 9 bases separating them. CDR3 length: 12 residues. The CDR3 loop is CASSDSGGLAFF. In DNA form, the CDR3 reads TGTGCCAGCAGTGACTCGGGGGGTTTAGCTTTCTTT.

This CDR3 is CASRTRGGVTPYEQYF. The CDR3 DNA is TGTGCCAGCAGGACTCGTGGGGGAGTCACCCCCTACGAGCAGTACTTC. The chain combines TRBV2 with TRBJ2-7; the D gene could be TRBD1 or TRBD2 (5 bases each). Germline V CDR1 and CDR2: SNHLY, FYNNEI. The CDR3 length is 16 residues. Between the trimmed V and J ends, which lost 6 bases and 2 bases, there was a span of 20 bases.

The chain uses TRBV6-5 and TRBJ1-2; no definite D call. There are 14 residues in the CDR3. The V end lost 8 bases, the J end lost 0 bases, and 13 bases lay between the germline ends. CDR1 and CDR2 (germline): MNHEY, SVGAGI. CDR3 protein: CASRPGPANYGYTF. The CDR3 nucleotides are TGTGCCAGCCGTCCGGGCCCAGCTAACTATGGCTACACCTTC.

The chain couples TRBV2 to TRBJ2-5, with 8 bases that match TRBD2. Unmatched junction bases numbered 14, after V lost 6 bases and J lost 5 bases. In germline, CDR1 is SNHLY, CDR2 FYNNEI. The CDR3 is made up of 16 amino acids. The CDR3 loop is CASRDLTSEHAETQYF. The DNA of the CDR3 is TGTGCCAGCAGGGACTTGACTAGCGAGCACGCCGAGACCCAGTACTTC.

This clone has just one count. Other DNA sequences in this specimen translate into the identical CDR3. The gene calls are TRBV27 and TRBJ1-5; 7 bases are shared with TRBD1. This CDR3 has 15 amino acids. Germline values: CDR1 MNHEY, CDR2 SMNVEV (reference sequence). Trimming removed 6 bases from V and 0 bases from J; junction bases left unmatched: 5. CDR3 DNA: TGTGCCAGCAGCTCGACAGGGCTTAGCAATCAGCCCCAGCATTTT. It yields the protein CASSSTGLSNQPQHF.

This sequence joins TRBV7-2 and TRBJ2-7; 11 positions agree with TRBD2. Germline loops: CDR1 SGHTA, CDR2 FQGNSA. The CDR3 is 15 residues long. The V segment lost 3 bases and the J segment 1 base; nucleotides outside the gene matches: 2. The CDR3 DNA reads TGTGCCAGCAGCTTCACTAGCGGGAGTTCCTACGAGCAGTACTTC. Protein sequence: CASSFTSGSSYEQYF.

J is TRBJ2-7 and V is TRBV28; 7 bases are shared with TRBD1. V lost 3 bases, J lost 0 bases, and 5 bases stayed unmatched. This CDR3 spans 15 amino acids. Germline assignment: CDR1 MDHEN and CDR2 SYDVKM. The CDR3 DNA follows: TGTGCCAGCAGTTTTCCCGGGACAGACTCCTACGAGCAGTACTTC. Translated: CASSFPGTDSYEQYF.

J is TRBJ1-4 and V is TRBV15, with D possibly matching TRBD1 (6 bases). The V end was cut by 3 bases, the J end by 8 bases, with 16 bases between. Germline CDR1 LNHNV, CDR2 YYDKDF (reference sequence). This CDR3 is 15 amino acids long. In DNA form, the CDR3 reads TGTGCCACCAGCAGGCGGGGGGCGGGGAGGGAAAAACTGTTTTTT. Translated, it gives CATSRRGAGREKLFF.

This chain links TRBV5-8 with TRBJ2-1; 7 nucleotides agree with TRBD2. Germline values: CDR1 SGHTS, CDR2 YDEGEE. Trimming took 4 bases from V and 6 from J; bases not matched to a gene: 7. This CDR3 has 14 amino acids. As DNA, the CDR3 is TGTGCCAGCAGCCCGACTAGCCCAGGCAATGAGCAGTTCTTC. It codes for CASSPTSPGNEQFF.

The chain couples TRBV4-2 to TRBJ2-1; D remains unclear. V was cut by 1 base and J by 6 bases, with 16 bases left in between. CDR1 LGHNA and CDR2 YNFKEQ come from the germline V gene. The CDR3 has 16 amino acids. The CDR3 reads CASSQVLSVGINEQFF. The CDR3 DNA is TGTGCCAGCAGCCAAGTCCTCTCAGTCGGCATCAATGAGCAGTTCTTC.

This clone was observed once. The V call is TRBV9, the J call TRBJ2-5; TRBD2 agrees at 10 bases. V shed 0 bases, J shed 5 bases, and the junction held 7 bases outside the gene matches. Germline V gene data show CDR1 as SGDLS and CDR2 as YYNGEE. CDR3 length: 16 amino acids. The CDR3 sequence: CASSVGLAGEGETQYF. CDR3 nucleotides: TGTGCCAGCAGCGTAGGGCTAGCGGGAGAGGGGGAGACCCAGTACTTC.

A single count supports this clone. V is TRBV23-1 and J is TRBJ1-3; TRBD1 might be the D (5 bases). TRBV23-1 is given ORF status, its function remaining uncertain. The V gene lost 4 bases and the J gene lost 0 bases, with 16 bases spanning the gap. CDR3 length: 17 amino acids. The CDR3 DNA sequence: TGCGCCAGCAGTCCTATAAGGGACTTACTCTCTGGAAACACCATATATTTT. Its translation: CASSPIRDLLSGNTIYF.

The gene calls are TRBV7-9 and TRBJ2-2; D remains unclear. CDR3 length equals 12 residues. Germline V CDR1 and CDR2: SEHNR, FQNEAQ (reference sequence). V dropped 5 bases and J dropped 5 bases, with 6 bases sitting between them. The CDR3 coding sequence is TGTGCCAGCAGCGTGGGTACCGGGGAGCTGTTTTTT. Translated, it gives CASSVGTGELFF.

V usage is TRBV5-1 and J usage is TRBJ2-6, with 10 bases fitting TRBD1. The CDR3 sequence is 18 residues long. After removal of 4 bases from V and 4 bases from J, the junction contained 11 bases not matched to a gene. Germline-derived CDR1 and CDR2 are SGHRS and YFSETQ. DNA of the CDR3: TGCGCCAGCAGCGGGACCGGGACAGGGGATTCCGGGGCCAACGTCCTGACTTTC. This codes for CASSGTGTGDSGANVLTF.